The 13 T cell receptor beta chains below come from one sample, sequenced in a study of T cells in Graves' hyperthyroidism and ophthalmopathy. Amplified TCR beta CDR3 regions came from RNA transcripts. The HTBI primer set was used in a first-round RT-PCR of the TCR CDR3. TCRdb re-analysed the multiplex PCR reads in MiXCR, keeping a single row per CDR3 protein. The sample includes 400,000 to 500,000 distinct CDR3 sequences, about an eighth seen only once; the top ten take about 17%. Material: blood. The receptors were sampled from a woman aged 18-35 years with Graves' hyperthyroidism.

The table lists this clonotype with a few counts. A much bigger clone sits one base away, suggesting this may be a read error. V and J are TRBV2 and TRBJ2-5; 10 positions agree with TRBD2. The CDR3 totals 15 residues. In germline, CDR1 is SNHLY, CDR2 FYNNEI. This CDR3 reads CASLRTSGFEETQCF. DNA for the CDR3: TGTGCCAGCTTGAGGACTAGCGGTTTTGAAGAGACCCAGTGCTTC.

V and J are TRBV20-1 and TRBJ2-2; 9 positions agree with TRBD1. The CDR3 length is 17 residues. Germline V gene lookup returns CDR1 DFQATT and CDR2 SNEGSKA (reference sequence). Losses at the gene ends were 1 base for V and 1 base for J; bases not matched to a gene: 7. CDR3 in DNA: TGCAGTGCTAGAGGCGGGTGGGGACAGGGGAACACCGGGGAGCTGTTTTTT. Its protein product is CSARGGWGQGNTGELFF.

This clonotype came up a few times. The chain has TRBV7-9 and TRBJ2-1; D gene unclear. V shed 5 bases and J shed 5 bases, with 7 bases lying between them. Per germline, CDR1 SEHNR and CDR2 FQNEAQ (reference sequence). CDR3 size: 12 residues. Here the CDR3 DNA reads TGTGCCAGCAGCCACACTGACAATGAGCAGTTCTTC. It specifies CASSHTDNEQFF. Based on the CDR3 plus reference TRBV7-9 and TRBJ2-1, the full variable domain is DTGVSQNPRHKITKRGQNVTFRCDPISEHNRLYWYRQTLGQGPEFLTYFQNEAQLEKSRLLSDRFSAERPKGSFSTLEIQRTEQGDSAMYLCASSHTDNEQFFGPGTRLTVL.

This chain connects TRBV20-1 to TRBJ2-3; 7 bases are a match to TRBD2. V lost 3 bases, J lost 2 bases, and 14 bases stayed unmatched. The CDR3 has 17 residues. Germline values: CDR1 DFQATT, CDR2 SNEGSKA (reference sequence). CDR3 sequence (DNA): TGCAGTGCTAGTGGCGGGAGTAATCCCCTTTTCACAGATACGCAGTATTTT. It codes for CSASGGSNPLFTDTQYF.

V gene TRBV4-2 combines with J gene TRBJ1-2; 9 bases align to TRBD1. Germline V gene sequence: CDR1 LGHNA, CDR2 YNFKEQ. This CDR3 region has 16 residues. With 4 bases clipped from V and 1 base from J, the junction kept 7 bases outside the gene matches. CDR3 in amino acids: CASSLRGQGHNYGYTF. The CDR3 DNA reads TGTGCCAGCAGCCTCCGGGGACAGGGTCATAACTATGGCTACACCTTC.

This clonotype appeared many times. CDR3 in amino acids: CASSLPGLAGVNEQFF. The CDR3 DNA reads as TGTGCCAGCAGTTTACCGGGACTAGCGGGAGTTAATGAGCAGTTCTTC. This chain links TRBV27 with TRBJ2-1; 14 bases line up with TRBD2. Germline V gene data show CDR1 as MNHEY and CDR2 as SMNVEV (reference sequence). Germline trimming cut 2 bases from V and 7 bases from J; bases unmatched to any gene: 4. The CDR3 totals 16 residues.

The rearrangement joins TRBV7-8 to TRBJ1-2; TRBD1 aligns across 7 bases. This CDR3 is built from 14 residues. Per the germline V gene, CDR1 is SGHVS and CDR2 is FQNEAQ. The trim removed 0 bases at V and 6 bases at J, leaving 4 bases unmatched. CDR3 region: CASSLASRGDGYTF. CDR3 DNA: TGTGCCAGCAGCTTAGCATCCAGGGGGGATGGCTACACCTTC. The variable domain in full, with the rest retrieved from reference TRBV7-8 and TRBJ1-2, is GAGVSQSPRYKVAKRGQDVALRCDPISGHVSLFWYQQALGQGPEFLTYFQNEAQLDKSGLPSDRFFAERPEGSVSTLKIQRTQQEDSAVYLCASSLASRGDGYTFGSGTRLTVV.

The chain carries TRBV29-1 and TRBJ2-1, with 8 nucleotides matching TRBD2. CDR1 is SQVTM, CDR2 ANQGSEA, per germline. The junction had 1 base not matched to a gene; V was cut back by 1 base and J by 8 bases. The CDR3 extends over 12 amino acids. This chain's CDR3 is CSVEARGDEQFF. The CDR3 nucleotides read TGCAGCGTTGAAGCGCGGGGGGATGAGCAGTTCTTC.

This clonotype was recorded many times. Here the CDR3 DNA reads TGTGCCACCAGTGACGTGTCGGGACGTGAGGGCACAGATACGCAGTATTTT. Its protein is CATSDVSGREGTDTQYF. This chain connects TRBV24-1 to TRBJ2-3; perhaps D is TRBD1 or TRBD2 (5 bases each). This CDR3 contains 17 residues. With 4 bases removed from V and 1 base from J, the gap between germline ends came to 17 bases. CDR1 and CDR2 from the germline V gene are KGHDR and SFDVKD.

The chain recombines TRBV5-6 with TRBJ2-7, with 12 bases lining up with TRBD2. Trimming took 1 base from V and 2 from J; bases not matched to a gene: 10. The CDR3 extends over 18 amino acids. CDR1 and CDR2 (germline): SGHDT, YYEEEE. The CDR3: CASSLRPSGRVRPYEQYF. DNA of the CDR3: TGTGCCAGCAGCTTGAGGCCTAGCGGGAGGGTGAGGCCCTACGAGCAGTACTTC.

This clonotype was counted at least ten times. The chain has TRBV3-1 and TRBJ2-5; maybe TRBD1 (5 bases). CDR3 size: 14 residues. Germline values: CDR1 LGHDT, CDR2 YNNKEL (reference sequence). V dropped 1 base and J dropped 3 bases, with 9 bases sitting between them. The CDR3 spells CASSQGQTKETQYF. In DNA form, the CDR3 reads TGTGCCAGCAGCCAAGGACAGACGAAAGAGACCCAGTACTTC.

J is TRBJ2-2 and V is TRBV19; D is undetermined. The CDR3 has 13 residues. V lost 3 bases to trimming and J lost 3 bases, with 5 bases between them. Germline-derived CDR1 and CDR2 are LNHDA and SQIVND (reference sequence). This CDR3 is CASSIDDTGELFF. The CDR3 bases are TGTGCCAGTAGTATTGATGACACCGGGGAGCTGTTTTTT.

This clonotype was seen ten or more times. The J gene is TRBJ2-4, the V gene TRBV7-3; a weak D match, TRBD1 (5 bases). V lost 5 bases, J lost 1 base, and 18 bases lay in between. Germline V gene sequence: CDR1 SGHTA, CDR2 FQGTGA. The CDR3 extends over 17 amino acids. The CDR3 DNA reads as TGTGCCAGCAGCCCTCGCCCAGGGTTGGGTGCCAAAAACATTCAGTACTTC. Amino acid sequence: CASSPRPGLGAKNIQYF.